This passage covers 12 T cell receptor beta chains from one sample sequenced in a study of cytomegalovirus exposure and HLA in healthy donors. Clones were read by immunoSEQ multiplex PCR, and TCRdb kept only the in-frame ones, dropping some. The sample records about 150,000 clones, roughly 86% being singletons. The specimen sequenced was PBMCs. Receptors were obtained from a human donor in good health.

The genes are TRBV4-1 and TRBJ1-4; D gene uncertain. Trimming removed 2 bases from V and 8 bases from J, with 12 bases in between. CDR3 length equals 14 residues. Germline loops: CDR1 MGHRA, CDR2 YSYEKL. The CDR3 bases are TGCGCCAGCAGCCAACCCGGAGAAGGAGAAAAACTGTTTTTT. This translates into CASSQPGEGEKLFF.

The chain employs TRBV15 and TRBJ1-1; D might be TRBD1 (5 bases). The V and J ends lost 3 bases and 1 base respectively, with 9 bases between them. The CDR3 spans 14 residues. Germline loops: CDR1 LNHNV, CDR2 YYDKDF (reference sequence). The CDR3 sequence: CATSRRGGNTEAFF. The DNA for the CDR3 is TGTGCCACCAGCAGGAGGGGAGGGAACACTGAAGCTTTCTTT.

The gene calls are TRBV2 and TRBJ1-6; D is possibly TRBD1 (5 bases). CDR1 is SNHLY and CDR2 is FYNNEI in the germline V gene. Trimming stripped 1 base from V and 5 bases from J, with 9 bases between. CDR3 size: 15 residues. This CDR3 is CASSEGQTNNSPLHF. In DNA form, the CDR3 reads TGTGCCAGCAGTGAAGGACAGACCAATAATTCACCCCTCCACTTT.

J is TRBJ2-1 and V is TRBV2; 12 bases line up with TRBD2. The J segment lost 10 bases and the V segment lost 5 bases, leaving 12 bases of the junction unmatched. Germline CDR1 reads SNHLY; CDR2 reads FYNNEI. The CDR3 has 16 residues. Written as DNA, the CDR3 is TGTGCCAGCAGTTTCATGTCTAGCGGGAGGGCCGTGGAGCAGTTCTTC. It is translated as CASSFMSSGRAVEQFF. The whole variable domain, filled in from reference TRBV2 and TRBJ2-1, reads EPEVTQTPSHQVTQMGQEVILRCVPISNHLYFYWYRQILGQKVEFLVSFYNNEISEKSEIFDDQFSVERPDGSNFTLKIRSTKLEDSAMYFCASSFMSSGRAVEQFFGPGTRLTVL.

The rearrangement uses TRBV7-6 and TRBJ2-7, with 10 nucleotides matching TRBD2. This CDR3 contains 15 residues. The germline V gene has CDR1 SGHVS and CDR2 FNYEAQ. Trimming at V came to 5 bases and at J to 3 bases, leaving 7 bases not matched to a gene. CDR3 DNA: TGTGCCAGCAGCCCCAGAGGGACTAGCGTCTACGAGCAGTACTTC. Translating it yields CASSPRGTSVYEQYF.

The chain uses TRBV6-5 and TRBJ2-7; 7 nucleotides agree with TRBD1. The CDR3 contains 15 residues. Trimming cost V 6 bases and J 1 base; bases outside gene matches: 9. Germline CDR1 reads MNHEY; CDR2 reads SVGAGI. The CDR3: CASRSPGQTSYEQYF. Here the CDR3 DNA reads TGTGCCAGCAGGTCTCCGGGACAGACGTCCTACGAGCAGTACTTC.

Here the CDR3 reads CASSSPPDYGYTF. CDR3 sequence (DNA): TGTGCCAGCAGTTCCCCCCCAGACTATGGCTACACCTTC. This chain uses TRBV28 with TRBJ1-2; D is undetermined. CDR3 size: 13 residues. V dropped 4 bases and J dropped 3 bases, with 9 bases sitting between them. Looked up from germline, CDR1 is MDHEN and CDR2 is SYDVKM.

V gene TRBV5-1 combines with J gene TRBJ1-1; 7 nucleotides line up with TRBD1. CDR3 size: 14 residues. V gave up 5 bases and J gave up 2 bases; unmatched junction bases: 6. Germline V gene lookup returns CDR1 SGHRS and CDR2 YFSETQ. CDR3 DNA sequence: TGCGCCAGCAGTCAACAGGGGCCCAACACTGAAGCTTTCTTT. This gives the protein CASSQQGPNTEAFF.

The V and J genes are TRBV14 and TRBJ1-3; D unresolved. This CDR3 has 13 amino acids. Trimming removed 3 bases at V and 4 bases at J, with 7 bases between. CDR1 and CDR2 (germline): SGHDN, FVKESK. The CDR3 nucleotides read TGTGCCAGCAGCCATCCGGGGGGAAACACCATATATTTT. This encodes CASSHPGGNTIYF.

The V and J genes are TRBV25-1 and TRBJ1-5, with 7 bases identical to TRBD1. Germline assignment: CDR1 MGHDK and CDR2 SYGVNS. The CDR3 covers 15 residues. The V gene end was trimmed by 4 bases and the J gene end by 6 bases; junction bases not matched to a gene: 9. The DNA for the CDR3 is TGTGCCAGCAGTGTCGCTGACAGGGCAGGTCAGCCCCAGCATTTT. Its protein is CASSVADRAGQPQHF.

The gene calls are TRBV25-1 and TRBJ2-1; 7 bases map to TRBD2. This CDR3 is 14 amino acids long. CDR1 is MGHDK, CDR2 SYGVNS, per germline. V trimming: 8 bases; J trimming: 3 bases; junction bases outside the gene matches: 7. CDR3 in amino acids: CASSAGRDYNEQFF. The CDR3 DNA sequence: TGTGCCAGCTCTGCGGGGAGGGACTACAATGAGCAGTTCTTC.

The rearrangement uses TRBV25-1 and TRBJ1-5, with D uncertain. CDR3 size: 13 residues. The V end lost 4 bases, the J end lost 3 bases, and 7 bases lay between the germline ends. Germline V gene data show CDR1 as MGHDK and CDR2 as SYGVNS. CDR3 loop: CASSAGYNQPQHF. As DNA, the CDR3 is TGTGCCAGCAGTGCGGGGTACAATCAGCCCCAGCATTTT.